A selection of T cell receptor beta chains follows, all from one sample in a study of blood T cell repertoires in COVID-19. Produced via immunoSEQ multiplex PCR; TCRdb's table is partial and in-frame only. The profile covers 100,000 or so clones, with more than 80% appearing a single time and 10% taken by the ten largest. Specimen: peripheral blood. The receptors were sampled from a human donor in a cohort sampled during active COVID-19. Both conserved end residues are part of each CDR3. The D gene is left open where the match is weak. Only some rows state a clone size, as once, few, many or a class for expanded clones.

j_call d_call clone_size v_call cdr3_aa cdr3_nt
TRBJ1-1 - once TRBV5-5 CASSLLASNTEAFF TGTGCCAGCAGCCTCCTGGCCTCGAACACTGAAGCTTTCTTT
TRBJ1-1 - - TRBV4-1 CASSHEDFITEAFF TGCGCCAGCAGCCACGAGGATTTCATAACTGAAGCTTTCTTT
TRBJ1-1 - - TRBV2 CASSGDKTGLKNTEAFF TGTGCCAGCAGTGGAGACAAAACAGGGCTCAAGAACACTGAAGCTTTCTTT
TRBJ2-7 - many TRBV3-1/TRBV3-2 CASSQESWAEQYF TGTGCCAGCAGCCAAGAGTCATGGGCCGAGCAGTACTTC
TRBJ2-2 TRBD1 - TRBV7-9 CASSLTGVNTGELFF TGTGCCAGCAGCTTAACAGGGGTAAACACCGGGGAGCTGTTTTTT
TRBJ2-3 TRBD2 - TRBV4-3 CASSQERLAGGEEYF TGCGCCAGCAGCCAAGAAAGACTAGCGGGAGGTGAGGAGTATTTT
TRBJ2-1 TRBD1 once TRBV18 CASSLYRGADSYNEQFF TGTGCCAGCTCACTGTACAGGGGCGCGGATTCCTACAATGAGCAGTTCTTC
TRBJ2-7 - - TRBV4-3 CASSQGLGVYEQYF TGCGCCAGCAGCCAGGGACTTGGGGTTTACGAGCAGTACTTC
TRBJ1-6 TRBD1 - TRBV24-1 CATSGMGQGLPNSPLHF TGTGCCACCAGTGGGATGGGACAGGGCTTACCTAATTCACCCCTCCACTTT
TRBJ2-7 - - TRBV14 CASSQDNAFSYEQYF TGTGCCAGCAGCCAAGATAATGCGTTCTCCTACGAGCAGTACTTC
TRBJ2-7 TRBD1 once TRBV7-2 CASSSMGQGNYGQYF TGTGCCAGCAGCTCAATGGGACAGGGGAACTACGGGCAGTACTTC
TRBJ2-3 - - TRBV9 CASSATSPDTQYF TGTGCCAGCAGCGCGACTAGTCCAGATACGCAGTATTTT
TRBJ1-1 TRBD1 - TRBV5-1 CASSQQGGTEAFF TGCGCCAGCAGCCAACAGGGGGGCACTGAAGCTTTCTTT
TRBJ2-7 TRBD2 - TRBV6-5 CASRDSGVSSYEQYF TGTGCCAGCCGGGATAGCGGGGTAAGCTCCTACGAGCAGTACTTC
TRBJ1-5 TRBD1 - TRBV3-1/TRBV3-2 CASSQGTGSQPQHF TGTGCCAGCAGCCAAGGGACAGGGTCTCAGCCCCAGCATTTT
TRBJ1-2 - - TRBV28 CVAGSGSNYGYTF TGTGTAGCGGGGAGTGGGTCTAACTATGGCTACACCTTC
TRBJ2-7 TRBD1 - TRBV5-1 CASSGLDRGPDEQYF TGCGCCAGCAGCGGACTTGACAGGGGGCCCGACGAGCAGTACTTC
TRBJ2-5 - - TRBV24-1 CATSDSTRPETQYF TGTGCCACCAGTGACTCGACTAGACCGGAGACCCAGTACTTC
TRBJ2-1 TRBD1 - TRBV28 CASSFDRGRINEQFF TGTGCCAGCAGTTTCGACAGGGGGCGAATAAATGAGCAGTTCTTC
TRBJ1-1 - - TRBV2 CASSGGGSGTEAFF TGTGCCAGCAGTGGAGGTGGCAGCGGGACTGAAGCTTTCTTT
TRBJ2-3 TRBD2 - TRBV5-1 CASSWDRLAGLLNYTDTQYF TGCGCCAGCAGCTGGGATCGGCTAGCGGGTCTTCTGAATTACACAGATACGCAGTATTTT
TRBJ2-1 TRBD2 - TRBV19 CASSMASGGDLYNEQFF TGTGCCAGTAGTATGGCGAGCGGGGGGGATCTTTACAATGAGCAGTTCTTC
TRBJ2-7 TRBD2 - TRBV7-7 CASSTRTSGASYEQYF TGTGCCAGCAGCACCAGGACTAGCGGGGCCTCCTACGAGCAGTACTTC
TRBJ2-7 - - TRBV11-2 CASSLEAVSYEQYF TGTGCCAGCAGCTTAGAGGCAGTCTCCTACGAGCAGTACTTC
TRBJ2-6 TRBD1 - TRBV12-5 CASGQRQGVIAGSNVLTF TGTGCTAGTGGTCAGAGACAGGGGGTGATCGCTGGGTCCAACGTCCTGACTTTC
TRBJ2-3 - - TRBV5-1 CASSLQGRSTDTQYF TGCGCCAGCAGCTTACAGGGTCGGTCGACAGATACGCAGTATTTT
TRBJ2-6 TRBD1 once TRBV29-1 CSVGGQGAGANVLTF TGCAGCGTTGGAGGACAGGGGGCTGGGGCCAACGTCCTGACTTTC
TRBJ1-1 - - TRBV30 CAWSKGHLNTEAFF TGTGCCTGGAGTAAGGGACACCTGAACACTGAAGCTTTCTTT
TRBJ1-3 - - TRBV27 CASSFRVSTDTIYF TGTGCCAGCAGTTTCAGGGTCTCGACGGACACCATATATTTT
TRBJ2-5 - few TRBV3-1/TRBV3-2 CASSLNSWAETQYF TGTGCCAGCAGCCTTAATTCCTGGGCGGAGACCCAGTACTTC
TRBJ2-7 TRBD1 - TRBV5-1 CASSLPRTGTGGEQYF TGCGCCAGCAGCCTTCCCCGAACCGGGACAGGGGGCGAGCAGTACTTC
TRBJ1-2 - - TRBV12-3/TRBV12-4 CASSPGTTYGYTF TGTGCCAGCAGTCCCGGGACAACCTATGGCTACACCTTC
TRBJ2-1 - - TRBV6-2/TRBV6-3 CASSSNSGSSYNEQFF TGTGCCAGCAGTTCGAATAGCGGATCTTCCTACAATGAGCAGTTCTTC
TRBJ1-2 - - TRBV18 CASSPEGQRGYTF TGTGCCAGCTCACCAGAGGGACAAAGGGGCTACACCTTC
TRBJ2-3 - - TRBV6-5 CASGQKAGDTQYF TGTGCCAGCGGACAGAAAGCAGGTGATACGCAGTATTTT
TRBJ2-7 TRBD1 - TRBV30 CAWRPTRTGGNEQYF TGTGCCTGGAGGCCCACCCGGACAGGGGGTAACGAGCAGTACTTC
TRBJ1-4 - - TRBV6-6 CASRGGEKLFF TGTGCCAGCAGGGGAGGTGAAAAACTGTTTTTT
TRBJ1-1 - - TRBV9 CASSVGGSVTEAFF TGTGCCAGCAGCGTAGGCGGCTCGGTCACTGAAGCTTTCTTT
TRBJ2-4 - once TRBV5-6 CASSEGWTGAKNIQYF TGTGCCAGCAGCGAGGGATGGACGGGGGCCAAAAACATTCAGTACTTC
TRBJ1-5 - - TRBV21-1 CASSPRLRGVGSNQPQHF TGTGCCAGCAGCCCTCGTCTCCGGGGGGTCGGTAGCAATCAGCCCCAGCATTTT
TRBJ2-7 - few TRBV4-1 CASSLTYRNGDQYF TGCGCCAGCAGCCTAACCTACCGTAACGGGGATCAGTACTTC
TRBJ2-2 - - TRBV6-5 CASSTWATNTGELFF TGTGCCAGCAGTACCTGGGCAACGAACACCGGGGAGCTGTTTTTT
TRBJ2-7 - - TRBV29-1 CSGLYLGGTIPYEQYF TGCAGCGGGCTCTATTTGGGGGGAACTATACCCTACGAGCAGTACTTC
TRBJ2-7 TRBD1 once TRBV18 CASSLEQGTVYEQYF TGTGCCAGCTCACTAGAACAGGGGACCGTTTACGAGCAGTACTTC
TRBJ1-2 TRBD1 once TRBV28 CASSLYSGTGGNYGYTF TGTGCCAGCAGTTTATACTCCGGGACAGGGGGTAACTATGGCTACACCTTC
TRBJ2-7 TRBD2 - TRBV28 CASVAGGTYEQYF TGTGCCAGCGTAGCGGGAGGAACCTACGAGCAGTACTTC
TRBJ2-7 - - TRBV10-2 CASSEFSGVYEQYF TGCGCCAGCAGTGAGTTTTCAGGGGTCTACGAGCAGTACTTC
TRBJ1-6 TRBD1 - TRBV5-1 CASSSSGQGGSPLHF TGCGCCAGCAGCTCCTCGGGACAGGGCGGTTCACCCCTCCACTTT
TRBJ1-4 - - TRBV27 CASRPHEGREKLFF TGTGCCAGCAGACCCCATGAGGGCCGAGAAAAACTGTTTTTT
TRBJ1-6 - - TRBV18 CASSPLGSSYNSPLHF TGTGCCAGCTCACCACTCGGGAGCTCCTATAATTCACCCCTCCACTTT
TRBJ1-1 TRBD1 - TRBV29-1 CSVADRGLNTEAFF TGCAGCGTTGCGGACAGGGGGCTGAACACTGAAGCTTTCTTT
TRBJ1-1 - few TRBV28 CASDSPGRQNTEAFF TGTGCCAGCGACTCGCCCGGGAGACAGAACACTGAAGCTTTCTTT
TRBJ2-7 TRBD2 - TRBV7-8 CASSRLGTNDLTYEQYF TGTGCCAGCAGCCGACTAGGGACTAATGATCTGACCTACGAGCAGTACTTC